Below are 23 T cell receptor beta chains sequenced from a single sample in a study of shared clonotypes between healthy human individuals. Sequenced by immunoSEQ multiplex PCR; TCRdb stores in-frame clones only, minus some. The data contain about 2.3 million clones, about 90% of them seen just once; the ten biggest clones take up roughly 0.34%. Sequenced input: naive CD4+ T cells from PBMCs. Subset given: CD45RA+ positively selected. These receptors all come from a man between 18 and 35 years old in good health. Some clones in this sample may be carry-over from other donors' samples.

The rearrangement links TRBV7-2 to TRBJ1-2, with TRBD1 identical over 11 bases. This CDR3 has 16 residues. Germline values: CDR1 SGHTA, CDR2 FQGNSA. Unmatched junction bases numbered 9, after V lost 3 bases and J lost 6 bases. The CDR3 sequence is CASSFGWDRGDDGYTF. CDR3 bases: TGTGCCAGCAGCTTCGGTTGGGACAGGGGGGATGATGGCTACACCTTC.

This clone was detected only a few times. The CDR3 reads CASSRPGQRSGNTIYF. The CDR3 nucleotides are TGTGCCAGCTCACGGCCGGGACAGCGCTCTGGAAACACCATATATTTT. The gene calls are TRBV18 and TRBJ1-3, with 7 positions matching TRBD1. This CDR3 has 16 residues. Germline trimming cut 4 bases from V and 0 bases from J; bases unmatched to any gene: 6. Germline V lookup: CDR1 KGHSH, CDR2 LQKENI. Full variable domain (outside the CDR3, taken from reference TRBV18 and TRBJ1-3): NAGVMQNPRHLVRRRGQEARLRCSPMKGHSHVYWYRQLPEEGLKFMVYLQKENIIDESGMPKERFSAEFPKEGPSILRIQQVVRGDSAAYFCASSRPGQRSGNTIYFGEGSWLTVV.

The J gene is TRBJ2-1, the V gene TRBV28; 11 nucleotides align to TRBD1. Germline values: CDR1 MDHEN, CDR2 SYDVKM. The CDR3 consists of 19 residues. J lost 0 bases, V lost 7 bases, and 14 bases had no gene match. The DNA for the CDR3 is TGTGCCAGCACCAGAGGACAGGGGGCTCCCCCAAGCTCCTACAATGAGCAGTTCTTC. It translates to CASTRGQGAPPSSYNEQFF.

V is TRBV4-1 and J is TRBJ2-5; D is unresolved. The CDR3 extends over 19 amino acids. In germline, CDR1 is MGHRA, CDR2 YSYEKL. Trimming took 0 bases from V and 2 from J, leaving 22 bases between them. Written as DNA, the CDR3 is TGCGCCAGCAGCCAAGATCTAGGTATAAGGAAGGGAAGTCAAGAGACCCAGTACTTC. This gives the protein CASSQDLGIRKGSQETQYF.

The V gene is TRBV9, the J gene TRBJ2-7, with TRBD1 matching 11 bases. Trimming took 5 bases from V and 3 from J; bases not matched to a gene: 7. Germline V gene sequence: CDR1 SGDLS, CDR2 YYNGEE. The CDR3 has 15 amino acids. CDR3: CASSSGQGAFYEQYF. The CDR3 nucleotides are TGTGCCAGCAGTAGCGGACAGGGGGCATTCTACGAGCAGTACTTC. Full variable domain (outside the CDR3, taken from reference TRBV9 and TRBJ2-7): DSGVTQTPKHLITATGQRVTLRCSPRSGDLSVYWYQQSLDQGLQFLIQYYNGEERAKGNILERFSAQQFPDLHSELNLSSLELGDSALYFCASSSGQGAFYEQYFGPGTRLTVT.

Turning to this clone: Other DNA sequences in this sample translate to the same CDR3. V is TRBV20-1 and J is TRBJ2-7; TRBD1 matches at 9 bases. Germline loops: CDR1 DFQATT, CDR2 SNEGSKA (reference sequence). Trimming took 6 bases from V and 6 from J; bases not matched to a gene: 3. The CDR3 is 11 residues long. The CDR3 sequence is CSARDRVEQYF. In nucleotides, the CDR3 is TGCAGTGCAAGGGACAGGGTCGAGCAGTACTTC.

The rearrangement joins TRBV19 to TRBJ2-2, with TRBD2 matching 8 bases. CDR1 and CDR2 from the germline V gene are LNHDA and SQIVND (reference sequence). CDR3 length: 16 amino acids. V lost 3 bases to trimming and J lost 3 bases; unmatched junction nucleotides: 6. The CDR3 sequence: CASSIYGRADTGELFF. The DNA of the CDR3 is TGTGCCAGTAGTATCTACGGGAGGGCCGACACCGGGGAGCTGTTTTTT. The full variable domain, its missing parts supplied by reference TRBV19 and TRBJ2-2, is DGGITQSPKYLFRKEGQNVTLSCEQNLNHDAMYWYRQDPGQGLRLIYYSQIVNDFQKGDIAEGYSVSREKKESFPLTVTSAQKNPTAFYLCASSIYGRADTGELFFGEGSRLTVL.

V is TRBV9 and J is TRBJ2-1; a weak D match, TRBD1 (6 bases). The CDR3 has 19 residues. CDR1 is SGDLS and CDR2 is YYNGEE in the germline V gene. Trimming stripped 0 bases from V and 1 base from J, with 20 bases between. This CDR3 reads CASSVGLLDSTRSYNEQFF. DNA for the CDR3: TGTGCCAGCAGCGTAGGGCTTCTGGACAGTACTCGGTCCTACAATGAGCAGTTCTTC. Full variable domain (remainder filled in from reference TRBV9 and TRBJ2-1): DSGVTQTPKHLITATGQRVTLRCSPRSGDLSVYWYQQSLDQGLQFLIQYYNGEERAKGNILERFSAQQFPDLHSELNLSSLELGDSALYFCASSVGLLDSTRSYNEQFFGPGTRLTVL.

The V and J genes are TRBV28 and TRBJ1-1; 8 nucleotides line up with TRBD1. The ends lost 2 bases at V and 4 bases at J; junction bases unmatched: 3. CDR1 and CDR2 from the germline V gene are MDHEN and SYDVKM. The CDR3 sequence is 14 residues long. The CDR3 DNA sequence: TGTGCCAGCAGTTTAAATGACAGGGGCACTGAAGCTTTCTTT. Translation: CASSLNDRGTEAFF.

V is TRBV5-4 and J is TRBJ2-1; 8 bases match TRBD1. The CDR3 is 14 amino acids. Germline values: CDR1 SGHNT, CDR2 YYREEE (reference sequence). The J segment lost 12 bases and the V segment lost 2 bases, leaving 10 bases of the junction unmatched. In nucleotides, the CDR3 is TGTGCCAGCAGCTTCGACAGGGGTATGGCGAGGCAGTTCTTC. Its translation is CASSFDRGMARQFF.

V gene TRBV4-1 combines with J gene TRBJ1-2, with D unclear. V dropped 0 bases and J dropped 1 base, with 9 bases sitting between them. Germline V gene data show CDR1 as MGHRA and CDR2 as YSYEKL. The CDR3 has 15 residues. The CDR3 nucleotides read TGCGCCAGCAGCCAAGAGGAACGGAATAACTATGGCTACACCTTC. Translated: CASSQEERNNYGYTF.

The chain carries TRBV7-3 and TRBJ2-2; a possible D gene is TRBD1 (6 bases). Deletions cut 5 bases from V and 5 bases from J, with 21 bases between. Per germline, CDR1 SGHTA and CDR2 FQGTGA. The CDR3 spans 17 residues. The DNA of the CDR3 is TGTGCCAGCAGCCCCGAGCGCCCCCTCCAGGGGACCGGGGAGCTGTTTTTT. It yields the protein CASSPERPLQGTGELFF.

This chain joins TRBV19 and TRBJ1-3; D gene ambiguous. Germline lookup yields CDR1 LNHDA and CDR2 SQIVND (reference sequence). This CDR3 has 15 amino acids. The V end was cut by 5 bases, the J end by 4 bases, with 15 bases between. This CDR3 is CASSPRALAGNTIYF. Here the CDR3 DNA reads TGTGCCAGTAGTCCACGGGCCTTGGCCGGAAACACCATATATTTT.

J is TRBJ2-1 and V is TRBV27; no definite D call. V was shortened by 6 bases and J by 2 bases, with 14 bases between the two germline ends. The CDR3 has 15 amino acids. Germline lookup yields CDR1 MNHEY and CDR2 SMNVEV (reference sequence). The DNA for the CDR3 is TGTGCCAGCAGCCGTAAAGGAGCCCCCTACAATGAGCAGTTCTTC. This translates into CASSRKGAPYNEQFF.

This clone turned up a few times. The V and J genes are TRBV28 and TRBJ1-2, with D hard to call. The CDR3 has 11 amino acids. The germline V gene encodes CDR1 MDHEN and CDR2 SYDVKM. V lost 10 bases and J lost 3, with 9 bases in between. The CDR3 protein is CAIGPHYGYTF. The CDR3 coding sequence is TGTGCCATCGGGCCCCACTATGGCTACACCTTC.

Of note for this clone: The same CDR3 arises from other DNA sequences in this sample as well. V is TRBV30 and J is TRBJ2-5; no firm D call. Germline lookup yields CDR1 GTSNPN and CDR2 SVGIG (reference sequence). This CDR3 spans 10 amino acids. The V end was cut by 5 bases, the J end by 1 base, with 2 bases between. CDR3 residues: CAWAQETQYF. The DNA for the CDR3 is TGTGCCTGGGCCCAAGAGACCCAGTACTTC.

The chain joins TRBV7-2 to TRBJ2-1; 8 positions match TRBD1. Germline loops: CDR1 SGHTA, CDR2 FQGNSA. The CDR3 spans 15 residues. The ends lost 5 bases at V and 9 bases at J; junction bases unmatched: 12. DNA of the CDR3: TGTGCCAGCAGCCGTGAGGGGCAGGGGGCTGTTGAGCAGTTCTTC. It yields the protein CASSREGQGAVEQFF.

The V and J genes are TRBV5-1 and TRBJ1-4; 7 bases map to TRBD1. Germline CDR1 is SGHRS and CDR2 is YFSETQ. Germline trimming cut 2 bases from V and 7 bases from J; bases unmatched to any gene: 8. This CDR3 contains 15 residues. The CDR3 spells CASSFQGVASEKLFF. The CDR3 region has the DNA TGCGCCAGCAGCTTCCAGGGGGTCGCGAGTGAAAAACTGTTTTTT. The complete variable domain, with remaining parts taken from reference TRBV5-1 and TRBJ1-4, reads KAGVTQTPRYLIKTRGQQVTLSCSPISGHRSVSWYQQTPGQGLQFLFEYFSETQRNKGNFPGRFSGRQFSNSRSEMNVSTLELGDSALYLCASSFQGVASEKLFFGSGTQLSVL.

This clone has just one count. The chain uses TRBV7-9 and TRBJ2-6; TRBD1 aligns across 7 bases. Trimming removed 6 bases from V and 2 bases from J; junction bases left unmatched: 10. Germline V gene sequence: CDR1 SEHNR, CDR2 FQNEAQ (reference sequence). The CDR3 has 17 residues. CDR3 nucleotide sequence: TGTGCCAGCAGAAACGCTAATACAGGGGCTGGGGCCAACGTCCTGACTTTC. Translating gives CASRNANTGAGANVLTF. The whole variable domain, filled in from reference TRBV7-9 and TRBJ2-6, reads DTGVSQNPRHKITKRGQNVTFRCDPISEHNRLYWYRQTLGQGPEFLTYFQNEAQLEKSRLLSDRFSAERPKGSFSTLEIQRTEQGDSAMYLCASRNANTGAGANVLTFGAGSRLTVL.

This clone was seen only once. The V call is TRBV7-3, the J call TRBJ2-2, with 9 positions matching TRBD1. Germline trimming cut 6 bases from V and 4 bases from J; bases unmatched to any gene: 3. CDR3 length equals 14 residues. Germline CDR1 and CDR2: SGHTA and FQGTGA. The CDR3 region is CASRRDRATGELFF. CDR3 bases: TGTGCCAGCAGACGGGACAGGGCCACCGGGGAGCTGTTTTTT.

As DNA, the CDR3 is TGTGCCAGCAGACGCGGGACAGGGGTGGGCGAGCAGTACTTC. Amino acids: CASRRGTGVGEQYF. The rearrangement uses TRBV6-6 and TRBJ2-7, with 10 bases that match TRBD1. Germline CDR1 MNHNY, CDR2 SVGAGI (reference sequence). The ends lost 6 bases at V and 6 bases at J; junction bases unmatched: 8. The CDR3 loop spans 14 amino acids.

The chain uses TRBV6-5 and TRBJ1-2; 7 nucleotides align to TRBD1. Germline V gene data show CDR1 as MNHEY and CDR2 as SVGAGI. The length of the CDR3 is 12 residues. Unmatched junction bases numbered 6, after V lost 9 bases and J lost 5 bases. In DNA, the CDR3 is TGTGCCAGGCCCACAGGGGTTTATGGCTACACCTTC. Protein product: CARPTGVYGYTF.

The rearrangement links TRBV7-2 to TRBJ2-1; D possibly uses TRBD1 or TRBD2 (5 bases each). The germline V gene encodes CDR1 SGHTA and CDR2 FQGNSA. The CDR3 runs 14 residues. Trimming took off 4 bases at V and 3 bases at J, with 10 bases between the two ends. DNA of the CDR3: TGTGCCAGCAGCTCGAGGGGCCTCTACAATGAGCAGTTCTTC. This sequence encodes CASSSRGLYNEQFF.